One and the same sample provided the 4 T cell receptor beta chains below, sequenced in a study of blood T cell repertoires in COVID-19 (dated by TCRdb to the early 2020s). To prepare the library, the immunoSEQ multiplex PCR assay was applied. Not all clones reach the TCRdb copy of this immuneACCESS table, which keeps in-frame sequences only. Checked studies attribute under half of the gap to unresolved V genes and leave the rest unexplained. In this sample the table shows 200,000 to 300,000 clones, 88% of which occur a single time. Approximately 4.3% of the sample goes to the ten largest clones. Sequencing was done on a sample of peripheral blood. Receptors were obtained from a man aged 60 to 75 who had recovered from COVID-19.

This sequence joins TRBV20-1 and TRBJ1-2; D is unresolved. This CDR3 is built from 9 residues. V was pared by 4 bases and J by 8 bases, with 5 bases between. Germline CDR1 DFQATT, CDR2 SNEGSKA (reference sequence). CDR3: CSATRGYTF. The DNA of the CDR3 is TGCAGTGCTACACGGGGCTACACCTTC.

Remarks on this clone: This sample includes further DNA sequences coding for the same CDR3. V gene TRBV18 combines with J gene TRBJ1-2; tentative D call: TRBD1 (6 bases). The CDR3 is 13 amino acids. Germline V gene sequence: CDR1 KGHSH, CDR2 LQKENI. V was clipped by 3 bases and J by 4 bases, with 9 bases between them. CDR3 amino acids: CASSPDRSYGYTF. CDR3 coding DNA: TGTGCCAGCTCACCGGACAGAAGCTATGGCTACACCTTC.

The chain carries TRBV3-1 (or the pseudogene TRBV3-2) and TRBJ1-3; D unclear. Germline V CDR1 and CDR2: LGHDT, YNNKEL (reference sequence). The CDR3 covers 17 residues. The germline V and J ends were trimmed by 2 bases and 2 bases, with 16 bases remaining between them. CDR3 in amino acids: CASSQFPGLEAGNTIYF. For the CDR3, the DNA is TGTGCCAGCAGCCAATTCCCGGGGTTGGAGGCTGGAAACACCATATATTTT.

The CDR3 DNA is TGTGCCAGTAGTCCTCAGGGGGCGTATCAGCCCCAGCATTTT. Encoded protein: CASSPQGAYQPQHF. The chain combines TRBV19 with TRBJ1-5; 8 bases agree with TRBD1. The J segment lost 5 bases and the V segment lost 5 bases, leaving 5 bases of the junction unmatched. The CDR3 has 14 residues. Germline V lookup: CDR1 LNHDA, CDR2 SQIVND (reference sequence).